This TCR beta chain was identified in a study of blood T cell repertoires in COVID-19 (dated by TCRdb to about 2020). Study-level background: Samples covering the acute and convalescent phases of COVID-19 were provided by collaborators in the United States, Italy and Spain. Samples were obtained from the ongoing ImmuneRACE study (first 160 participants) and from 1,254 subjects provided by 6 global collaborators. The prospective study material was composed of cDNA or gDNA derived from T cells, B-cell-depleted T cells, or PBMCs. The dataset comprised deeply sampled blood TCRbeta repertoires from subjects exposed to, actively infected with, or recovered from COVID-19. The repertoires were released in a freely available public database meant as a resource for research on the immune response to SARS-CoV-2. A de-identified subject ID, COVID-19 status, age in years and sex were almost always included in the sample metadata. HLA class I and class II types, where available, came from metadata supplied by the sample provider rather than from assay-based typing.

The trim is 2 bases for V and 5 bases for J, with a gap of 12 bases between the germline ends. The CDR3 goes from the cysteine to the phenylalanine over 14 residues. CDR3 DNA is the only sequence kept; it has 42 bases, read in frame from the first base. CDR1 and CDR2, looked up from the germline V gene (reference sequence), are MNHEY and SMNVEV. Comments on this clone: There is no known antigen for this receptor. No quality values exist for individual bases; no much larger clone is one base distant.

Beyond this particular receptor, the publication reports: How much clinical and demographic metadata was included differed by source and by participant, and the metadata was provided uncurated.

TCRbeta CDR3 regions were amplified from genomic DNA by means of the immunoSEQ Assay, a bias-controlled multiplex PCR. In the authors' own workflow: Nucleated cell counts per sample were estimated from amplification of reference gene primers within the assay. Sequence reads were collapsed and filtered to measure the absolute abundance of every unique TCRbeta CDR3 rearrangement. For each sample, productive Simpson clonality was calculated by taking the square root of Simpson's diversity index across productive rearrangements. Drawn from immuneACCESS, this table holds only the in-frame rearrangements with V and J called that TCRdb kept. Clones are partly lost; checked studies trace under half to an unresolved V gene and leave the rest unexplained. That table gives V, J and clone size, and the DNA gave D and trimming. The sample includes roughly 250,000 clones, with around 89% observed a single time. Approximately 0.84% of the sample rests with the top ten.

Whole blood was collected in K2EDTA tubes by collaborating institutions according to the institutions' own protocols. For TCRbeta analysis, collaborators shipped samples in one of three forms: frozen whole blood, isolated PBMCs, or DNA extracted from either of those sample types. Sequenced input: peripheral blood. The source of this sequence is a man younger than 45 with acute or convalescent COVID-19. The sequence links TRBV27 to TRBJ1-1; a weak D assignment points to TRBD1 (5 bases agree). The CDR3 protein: CASSLGLGVTEAFF. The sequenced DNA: TGTGCCAGCAGTTTAGGTCTAGGGGTAACTGAAGCTTTCTTT.